This TCR beta chain was found in a study of CD8+ T cells in alopecia areata. Concerning this clone itself: The antigen is unknown.

The authors extracted RNA and reverse transcribed it into cDNA as the sequencing template. The protocol was immunoSEQ multiplex PCR, while the TCRdb copy is restricted to in-frame clones and leaves out a portion. This table holds 170,000 or so clones, around three fifths found once. Between the trimmed V and J ends, which lost 4 bases and 5 bases, there was a span of 19 bases. The CDR3 loop spans 17 amino acids. Germline CDR1 reads SGHRS; CDR2 reads YFSETQ. Study-wide points: Especially in alopecia totalis/universalis, lesional scalp showed greater clonality than normal scalp did. With just one nonresponder, it is still uncertain whether baseline CD8+ expansion relates to response.

Treatment defined: oral pan-JAK inhibitor, 5-10 mg twice daily. PBMCs served as the source from which CD4+ and CD8+ T cells were sorted. This clonotype originated in a human donor with alopecia areata. The V gene is TRBV5-1, the J gene TRBJ1-6; a weak D match, TRBD1 (5 bases). Specimen: CD8+ T cells sorted from blood, collected at week 24, from a patient treated with tofacitinib. This CDR3 is CASSPHLSGIDNSPLHF. CDR3 DNA sequence: TGCGCCAGCAGCCCTCACTTGTCAGGGATCGATAATTCACCCCTCCACTTT.